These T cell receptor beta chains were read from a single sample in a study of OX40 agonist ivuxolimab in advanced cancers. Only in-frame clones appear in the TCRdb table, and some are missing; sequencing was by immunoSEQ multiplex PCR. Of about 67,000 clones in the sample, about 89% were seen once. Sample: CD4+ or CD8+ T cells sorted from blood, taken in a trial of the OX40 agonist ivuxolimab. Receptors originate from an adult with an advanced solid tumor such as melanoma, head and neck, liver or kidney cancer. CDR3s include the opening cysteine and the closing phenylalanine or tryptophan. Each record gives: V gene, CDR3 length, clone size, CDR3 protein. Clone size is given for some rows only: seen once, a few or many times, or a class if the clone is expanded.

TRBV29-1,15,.,CSVVLWTGPGEGYTF
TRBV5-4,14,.,CASRKDQSTDTQYF
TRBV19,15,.,CASSMGFATINEQFF
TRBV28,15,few,CASRGAGLAENEQFF
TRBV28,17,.,CASSLGGGRSWADTQYF
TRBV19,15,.,CASSIATTEGEKLFF
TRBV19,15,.,CASSGITLLDTEAFF
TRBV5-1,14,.,CASSFGLEQETQYF
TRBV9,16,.,CASSGRNRAPEQPQHF
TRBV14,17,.,CASSQETSWSSYNEQFF
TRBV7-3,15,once,CASSLTGLAGHEQFF
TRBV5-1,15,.,CASRGTSGRANEQFF
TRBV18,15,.,CASSPAGARDYGYTF
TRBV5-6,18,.,CASSSYLTSGRVYDTQYF
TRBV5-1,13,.,CASSETGDYGYTF
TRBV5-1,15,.,CASSLSTPDQETQYF
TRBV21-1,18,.,CASSKALVDGRATGELFF